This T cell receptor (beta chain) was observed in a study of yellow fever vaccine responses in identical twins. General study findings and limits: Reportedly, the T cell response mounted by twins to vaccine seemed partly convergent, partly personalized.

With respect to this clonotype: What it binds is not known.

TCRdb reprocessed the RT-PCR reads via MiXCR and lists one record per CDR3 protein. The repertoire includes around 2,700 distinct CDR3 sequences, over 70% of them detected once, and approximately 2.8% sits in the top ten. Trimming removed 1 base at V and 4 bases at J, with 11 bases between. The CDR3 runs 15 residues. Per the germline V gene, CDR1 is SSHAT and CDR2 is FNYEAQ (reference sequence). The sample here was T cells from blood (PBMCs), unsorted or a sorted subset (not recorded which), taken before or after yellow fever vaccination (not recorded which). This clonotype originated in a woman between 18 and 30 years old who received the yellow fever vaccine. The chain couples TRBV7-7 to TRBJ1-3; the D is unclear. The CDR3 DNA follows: TGTGCCAGCAGCTTAGTTTACCAGAGAGGAAACACCATATATTTT. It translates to CASSLVYQRGNTIYF.